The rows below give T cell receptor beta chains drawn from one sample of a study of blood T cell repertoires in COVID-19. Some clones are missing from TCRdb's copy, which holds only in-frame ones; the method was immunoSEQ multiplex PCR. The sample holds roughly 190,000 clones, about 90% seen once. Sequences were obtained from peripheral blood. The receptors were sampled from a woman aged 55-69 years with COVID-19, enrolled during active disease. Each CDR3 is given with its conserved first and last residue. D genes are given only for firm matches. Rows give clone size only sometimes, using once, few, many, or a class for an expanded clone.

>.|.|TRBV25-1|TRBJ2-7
TGTGCCAGCAGCTTACCGGGACACACATCCTACGAGCAGTACTTC
CASSLPGHTSYEQYF
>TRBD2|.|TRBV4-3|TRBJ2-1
TGCGCCAGCAGCCAAGATCCTTCAGCGGGAGGCTCCTACAATGAGCAGTTCTTC
CASSQDPSAGGSYNEQFF
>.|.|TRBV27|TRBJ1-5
TGTGCCAGCAGATTCACAGGTAGCAATCAGCCCCAGCATTTT
CASRFTGSNQPQHF
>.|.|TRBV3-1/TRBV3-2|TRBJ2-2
TGTGCCAGCAGCCAAGTGGGACTCCCGGGGGGGGAGCTGTTTTTT
CASSQVGLPGGELFF
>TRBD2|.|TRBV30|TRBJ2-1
TGTGCCTGGAGTAGTGGACTAGCGGGTCTGGCCTACAATGAGCAGTTCTTC
CAWSSGLAGLAYNEQFF
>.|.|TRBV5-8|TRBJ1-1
TGTGCCAGCAGCTTGACCGTACGGGGGGTGAACACTGAAGCTTTCTTT
CASSLTVRGVNTEAFF
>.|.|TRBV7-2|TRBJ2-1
TGTGCCAGCAGTCACGACAGGCTGGGGCATGAGCAGTTCTTC
CASSHDRLGHEQFF
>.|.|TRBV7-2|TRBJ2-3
TGTGCCAGCAGCTTTGGGGCTCCAGATACGCAGTATTTT
CASSFGAPDTQYF
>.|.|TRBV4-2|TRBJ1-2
TGTGCCAGCAGCCAAGATGAGAGACAGACTTACTATGGCTACACCTTC
CASSQDERQTYYGYTF
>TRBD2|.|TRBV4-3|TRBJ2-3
TGCGCCAGCAGCCAAGTGTACCCTCTAGCGGGAGCTAGAGATACGCAGTATTTT
CASSQVYPLAGARDTQYF
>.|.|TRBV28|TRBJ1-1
TGTGCCAGCAGATATCCCGGGACACCGAACACTGAAGCTTTCTTT
CASRYPGTPNTEAFF
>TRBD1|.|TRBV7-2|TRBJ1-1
TGTGCCAGCAGCGCGACAGGGGTCACTGAAGCTTTCTTT
CASSATGVTEAFF
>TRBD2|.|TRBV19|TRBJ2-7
TGTGCCAGTAGTATATTATCGGCGGGAGGCTACGAGCAGTACTTC
CASSILSAGGYEQYF
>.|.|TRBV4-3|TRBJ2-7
TGCGCCAGCAGCCAAGACAGGGGCCCCTTCGAGCAGTACTTC
CASSQDRGPFEQYF
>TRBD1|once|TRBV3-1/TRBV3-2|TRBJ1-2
TGTGCCAGCAGCCCCTTGACAGGGGGATTGAGCTATGGCTACACCTTC
CASSPLTGGLSYGYTF
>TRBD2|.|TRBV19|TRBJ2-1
TGTGCCAGTCGACTAGCGGGAGGGCCCTACAATGAGCAGTTCTTC
CASRLAGGPYNEQFF
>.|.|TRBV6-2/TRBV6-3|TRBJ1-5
TGTGCCAGCAGTTATCGGGCGCCGACAGGTCGCGTTCAGCCCCAGCATTTT
CASSYRAPTGRVQPQHF
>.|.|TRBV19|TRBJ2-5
TGTGCCAGTAGTTCAGGACGGGGGGAGACCCAGTACTTC
CASSSGRGETQYF
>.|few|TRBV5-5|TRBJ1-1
TGTGCCAGCAGCCTCGGGGGATCGACTGAAGCTTTCTTT
CASSLGGSTEAFF
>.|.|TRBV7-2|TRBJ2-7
TGTGCCAGCAGCTTAGCAGCGTCGACCTACGAGCAGTACTTC
CASSLAASTYEQYF
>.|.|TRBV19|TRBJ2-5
TGTGCCAGTAGTATAACCGGGAGCTCACAAGAGACCCAGTACTTC
CASSITGSSQETQYF
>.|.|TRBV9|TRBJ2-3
TGTGCCAGCAGCGGACAGATCGGAAACACAGATACGCAGTATTTT
CASSGQIGNTDTQYF
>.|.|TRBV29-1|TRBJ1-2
TGCAGCGTTGAGAAGTCCGGGACAAACTATGGCTACACCTTC
CSVEKSGTNYGYTF
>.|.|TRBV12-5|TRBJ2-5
TGTGCTAGTGGTCAGGGGCTAGGCCAAGAGACCCAGTACTTC
CASGQGLGQETQYF
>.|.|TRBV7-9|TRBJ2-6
TGTGCCAGCAGCTTTTTTATCAGCTCTGGGGCCAACGTCCTGACTTTC
CASSFFISSGANVLTF
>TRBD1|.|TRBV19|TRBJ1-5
TGTGCCAGTAGTTCGACCGGGACAGACTTCTTTAGCAATCAGCCCCAGCATTTT
CASSSTGTDFFSNQPQHF
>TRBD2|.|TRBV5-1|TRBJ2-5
TGCGCCAGCAGCTCGAGGACTAGCGGGAGATACGAGACCCAGTACTTC
CASSSRTSGRYETQYF
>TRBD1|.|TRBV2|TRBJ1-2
TGTGCCAGCAGTGAATGGGACAGGGGTGCGGATGGCTACACCTTC
CASSEWDRGADGYTF
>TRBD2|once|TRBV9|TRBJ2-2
TGTGCCAGCAGCGTAAGGGGACTAGCGGGAGGGACCGGGGAGCTGTTTTTT
CASSVRGLAGGTGELFF
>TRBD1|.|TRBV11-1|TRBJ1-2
TGTGCCAGCAGGAGGGACAGGCTTGATGGCTACACCTTC
CASRRDRLDGYTF
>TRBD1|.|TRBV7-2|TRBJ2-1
TGTGCCAGCAGCAAGACAGGGGGTCCCAGCGGTCCCTTCCGCAATGAGCAGTTCTTC
CASSKTGGPSGPFRNEQFF
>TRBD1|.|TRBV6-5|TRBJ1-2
TGTGCCAGCAGTTATCCTCGGGACAGGGGAGGGTATGGCTACACCTTC
CASSYPRDRGGYGYTF
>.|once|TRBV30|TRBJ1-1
TGTGCCTGGTACAGGGAATGGAACACTGAAGCTTTCTTT
CAWYREWNTEAFF
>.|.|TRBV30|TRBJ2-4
TGTGCCTGGAGTGTGGGCAGGGGAGCCAAAAACATTCAGTACTTC
CAWSVGRGAKNIQYF
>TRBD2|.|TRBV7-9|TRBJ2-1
TGTGCCAGCAGCTTACAGGTGGCTAGCGGGAGGGATGAGCAGTTCTTC
CASSLQVASGRDEQFF